The sequence of this T cell receptor beta chain was determined in a study of T cells after yellow fever vaccination. Study-level results: Clonotypes found in both CD4 and CD8 compartments made up a small share.

This clonotype came up many times. The antigen is unknown. Template switching with 5'RACE generated the TCR cDNA and added a universal primer site and UMIs. MiXCR, run by TCRdb on the 5' RACE reads, gives a single entry per CDR3 protein. Of 150,000 to 200,000 distinct CDR3 sequences in the sample, approximately 10% were seen once. V was trimmed by 0 bases and J by 7 bases, leaving 7 bases between them. Germline loops: CDR1 SGHVS, CDR2 FNYEAQ. The CDR3 length is 12 residues. The sample in question was CD8+ T cells sorted from PBMCs, obtained 15 days after the yellow fever booster vaccination. This chain connects TRBV7-6 to TRBJ2-7; D remains ambiguous. This clonotype was obtained from a young man who received the YFV17D yellow fever vaccine. The CDR3 nucleotides are TGTGCCAGCAGCTTAGCCTACAGAGAGCAGTACTTC. Protein sequence: CASSLAYREQYF.